These 5 T cell receptor beta chains were sequenced from one sample in a study of T-cell memory formation after mild COVID-19. In TCRdb, the 5' RACE reads were re-called with MiXCR into one record per CDR3 protein. The table includes 300,000 to 350,000 distinct CDR3 sequences, approximately 14% detected once. Sequenced input: PBMCs or a T cell subset sorted from them (not recorded which). The source of these receptors is a man younger than 35 who had mild COVID-19 (a few samples of this study predate the infection). Cell type and time point are not known.

The chain links TRBV3-1 to TRBJ2-1; 13 nucleotides agree with TRBD2. This CDR3 has 15 residues. Germline V lookup: CDR1 LGHDT, CDR2 YNNKEL (reference sequence). V gave up 4 bases and J gave up 6 bases; unmatched junction bases: 3. CDR3 in DNA: TGTGCCAGCAGCCGCAGACTAGCGGGGGGCAATGAGCAGTTCTTC. Protein: CASSRRLAGGNEQFF.

The V and J genes are TRBV7-9 and TRBJ2-7; the match to TRBD2 covers 12 bases. V lost 4 bases and J lost 1; bases outside the gene matches: 2. This CDR3 has 15 amino acids. The V gene's germline CDR1 is SEHNR and CDR2 FQNEAQ (reference sequence). CDR3 in DNA: TGTGCCAGCAGCTCAACTAGCGGGGGGTCCTACGAGCAGTACGTC. Translation gives CASSSTSGGSYEQYV.

This clonotype has a handful of counts. The V call is TRBV6-5, the J call TRBJ2-5; 8 bases line up with TRBD1. V lost 6 bases, J lost 4 bases, and 7 bases stayed unmatched. The germline V gene encodes CDR1 MNHEY and CDR2 SVGAGI. This CDR3 spans 14 amino acids. CDR3 in amino acids: CASRLDRGRETQYF. The CDR3 DNA sequence: TGTGCCAGCAGGCTCGACAGGGGTAGAGAGACCCAGTACTTC.

This clonotype has just a few counts. V gene TRBV7-9 combines with J gene TRBJ1-3, with a weak D call TRBD1 (5 bases). This CDR3 has 14 residues. Germline CDR1 reads SEHNR; CDR2 reads FQNEAQ (reference sequence). Trimming removed 2 bases at V and 2 bases at J, with 7 bases between. CDR3 sequence reads: CASSLLGAGNTIYF. CDR3 DNA: TGTGCCAGCAGCTTATTGGGGGCTGGAAACACCATATATTTT. The full variable domain, completed using reference TRBV7-9 and TRBJ1-3, is DTGVSQNPRHKITKRGQNVTFRCDPISEHNRLYWYRQTLGQGPEFLTYFQNEAQLEKSRLLSDRFSAERPKGSFSTLEIQRTEQGDSAMYLCASSLLGAGNTIYFGEGSWLTVV.

The chain uses TRBV5-1 and TRBJ2-2; D unclear. The V and J ends lost 2 bases and 0 bases respectively, with 5 bases between them. Looked up from germline, CDR1 is SGHRS and CDR2 is YFSETQ. This CDR3 has 14 amino acids. CDR3 sequence (DNA): TGCGCCAGCAGCTTCAAGGCGAACACCGGGGAGCTGTTTTTT. Its translation is CASSFKANTGELFF.